The clone carrying this T cell receptor beta chain was seen a handful of times. Its antigen is still unknown. These data are taken from a study of post-analysis software for immune sequencing data. Study background: Some patients lacked subtype; others had relapsing-remitting, secondary progressive or progressive-relapsing disease.

Unique-molecular-identifier-tagged TCR beta cDNA libraries were used. The source material, about 0.9 to 11 million T cells, gave rise to roughly 500,000 cDNA molecules. A single record per CDR3 protein comes from TCRdb applying MiXCR to the PCR reads. The sample yields fewer than 550,000 distinct CDR3 sequences, around a third seen once. Study-wide findings and caveats: Significantly lower normalized Chao1 diversity was seen in multiple sclerosis patients than in controls. TRBV5-6, TRBV5-1 and TRBV20-1 were among roughly five TRBV segments more frequent in patients than controls. Strong co-clustering by F measure was evident for samples that had been prepared in the same batch.

The germline V gene has CDR1 SNHLY and CDR2 FYNNEI. The CDR3 loop spans 15 amino acids. Trimming removed 8 bases from V and 1 base from J; junction bases left unmatched: 6. This sequence originates from a girl between 2 and 17 years old with multiple sclerosis. Sequencing was performed on blood. V is TRBV2 and J is TRBJ1-5, with 9 bases lining up with TRBD1. The CDR3 coding sequence is TGTGCCAGCTCACAGGGGGCAGCGAGCAATCAGCCCCAGCATTTT. It yields the protein CASSQGAASNQPQHF.